The clone carrying this T cell receptor (beta chain) was picked up many times. Clones were sequenced by immunoSEQ multiplex PCR, and TCRdb holds only the in-frame ones, with some missing. The table has 35,000 to 50,000 clones, approximately 81% seen once. These data are taken from a study of blood T cell repertoires in COVID-19. Study-level information: Researchers got acute and convalescent COVID-19 samples from the United States, Italy and Spain. Nucleic acid was either cDNA or gDNA, and it came from T cells, B-cell-depleted T cells, or PBMCs.

From germline, CDR1 is MRHNA and CDR2 SNTAGT. Trimming removed 6 bases from V and 1 base from J; junction bases left unmatched: 4. This CDR3 region has 14 residues. The sample taken for sequencing was peripheral blood. The rearrangement links TRBV6-4 to TRBJ2-3, with TRBD2 identical over 7 bases. This clonotype was sampled from a human donor in a cohort sampled during active COVID-19. The CDR3: CASSPGGGTDTQYF. Here the CDR3 DNA reads TGTGCCAGCAGCCCGGGGGGAGGCACAGATACGCAGTATTTT.